This TCR beta chain was recorded in a study of early T cells in non-severe SARS-CoV-2 infection. Turning to the study itself: Bulk RNA from unsorted whole blood was sequenced; chains were unpaired.

TCRdb itself ran the 5' RACE reads through MiXCR, one entry per CDR3 protein. The data hold tens of thousands of distinct CDR3 sequences, with 6% to 8.5% observed a single time. The TCR sequence derives from an adult who was a healthcare worker with PCR-confirmed SARS-CoV-2 infection or an uninfected control (not recorded which). The sequencing sample was made of whole blood.

The CDR3 reads CSANKGETQYF. The CDR3 DNA is TGCAGTGCGAATAAGGGGGAGACCCAGTACTTC. The chain carries TRBV20-1 and TRBJ2-5; a possible D gene is TRBD1 (5 bases). The CDR3 runs 11 residues. CDR1 DFQATT and CDR2 SNEGSKA come from the germline V gene (reference sequence). Trimming removed 6 bases from V and 5 bases from J, with 10 bases in between.